This entry concerns a single T cell receptor (beta chain). The antigen is undetermined. Assay used: immunoSEQ multiplex PCR; TCRdb lists only in-frame clones, some missing. Counted here are thousands of clones, roughly 44% occurring once; the ten biggest clones make up 3.5% to 4%. The CDR3 spans 13 residues. The germline CDR1 and CDR2 sequences are MNHGY and SAAAGT. The V end lost 6 bases, the J end lost 4 bases, and 10 bases lay between the germline ends. These data belong to a study of T cells in localized non-small cell lung cancer. Notes on the study in general: Analysis by sequencing included only one tumor region, so heterogeneity remains possible.

This material consisted of lymph node tissue, taken before any cancer treatment. The chain is built from TRBV6-8 and TRBJ1-3, with D uncertain. This receptor was obtained from a man aged 35-69 years with stage I lung adenocarcinoma. CDR3 in DNA: TGTGCCAGCAGGAGTTTGGGGGGAAACACCATATATTTT. It yields the protein CASRSLGGNTIYF.